These 28 T cell receptor beta chains were all obtained from the same sample, sequenced in a study of PD-L1 blockade in urothelial cancer. Time point given: peripheral blood 6 weeks after treatment start. The data were produced by immunoSEQ multiplex PCR, yet TCRdb's version contains in-frame clones alone and is incomplete. The table lists about 35,000 clones, 84% of them singletons. Sequenced here: PBMCs, sampled around atezolizumab (anti-PD-L1) treatment. All receptors come from a man aged 35 to 55 with urothelial cancer.

The gene calls are TRBV12-5 and TRBJ1-1; no clear D. V was clipped by 4 bases and J by 2 bases, with 14 bases between them. This CDR3 comprises 15 residues. From germline, CDR1 is LGHNT and CDR2 FRNRAP. The CDR3 sequence: CASGSSVGANTEAFF. Here the CDR3 DNA reads TGTGCTAGTGGTTCATCGGTTGGAGCAAACACTGAAGCTTTCTTT.

The V call is TRBV28, the J call TRBJ2-3; D not certain. Trimming left V 2 bases short and J 0 bases short, with 9 bases between. The CDR3 sequence is 15 residues long. Germline loops: CDR1 MDHEN, CDR2 SYDVKM. DNA for the CDR3: TGTGCCAGCAGTTTAGTGGCGGCTAGCACAGATACGCAGTATTTT. This gives the protein CASSLVAASTDTQYF.

This chain links TRBV7-2 with TRBJ2-1, with D possibly being TRBD1 (7 bases). Trimming took 1 base from V and 8 from J, leaving 15 bases between them. Looked up from germline, CDR1 is SGHTA and CDR2 is FQGNSA. The CDR3 loop spans 15 amino acids. The CDR3 is CASSLDSARGDEQFF. CDR3 in DNA: TGTGCCAGCAGCTTAGATTCGGCCAGGGGGGATGAGCAGTTCTTC.

The chain carries TRBV7-3 and TRBJ2-1, with D possibly matching TRBD2 (6 bases). Germline CDR1 SGHTA, CDR2 FQGTGA. V lost 1 base and J lost 7, with 26 bases in between. The CDR3 covers 19 residues. In DNA form, the CDR3 reads TGTGCCAGCAGCTTAATGGGGGGTCAGGGACTCTCTAATTGGAATGAGCAGTTCTTC. Translated: CASSLMGGQGLSNWNEQFF.

The chain links TRBV10-2 to TRBJ1-4; D unresolved. Looked up from germline, CDR1 is WSHSY and CDR2 is SAAADI. This CDR3 contains 15 residues. V was cut by 2 bases and J by 10 bases, with 17 bases left in between. This CDR3 is CASSERAGGIGKLFF. The CDR3 region has the DNA TGCGCCAGCAGTGAGCGGGCAGGAGGAATCGGAAAACTGTTTTTT.

V gene TRBV7-9 combines with J gene TRBJ2-3, with 11 bases identical to TRBD2. The V segment lost 4 bases and the J segment 2 bases; nucleotides outside the gene matches: 11. The CDR3 has 18 residues. CDR1 is SEHNR, CDR2 FQNEAQ, per germline (reference sequence). Here the CDR3 DNA reads TGTGCCAGCAGCTCTTACCCTAGGGGACTAGCGGACACAGATACGCAGTATTTT. It yields the protein CASSSYPRGLADTDTQYF.

This clone was detected only a few times. The CDR3 reads CASGRGSYEQYF. Written as DNA, the CDR3 is TGTGCCAGTGGTAGAGGCTCCTACGAGCAGTACTTC. V gene TRBV19 combines with J gene TRBJ2-7; D remains unclear. V shed 8 bases and J shed 0 bases, with 8 bases lying between them. Germline lookup yields CDR1 LNHDA and CDR2 SQIVND (reference sequence). CDR3 length: 12 residues. Full variable domain (remainder filled in from reference TRBV19 and TRBJ2-7): DGGITQSPKYLFRKEGQNVTLSCEQNLNHDAMYWYRQDPGQGLRLIYYSQIVNDFQKGDIAEGYSVSREKKESFPLTVTSAQKNPTAFYLCASGRGSYEQYFGPGTRLTVT.

The chain is built from TRBV6-5 and TRBJ2-2; D is undetermined. The germline CDR1 and CDR2 sequences are MNHEY and SVGAGI. V was trimmed by 0 bases and J by 11 bases, leaving 13 bases between them. This CDR3 is built from 14 residues. Here the CDR3 reads CASSYSLLTFELFF. The CDR3 coding sequence is TGTGCCAGCAGTTACTCGCTCTTGACATTTGAGCTGTTTTTT.

The chain couples TRBV19 to TRBJ2-5, with a weak D call TRBD2 (6 bases). CDR1 and CDR2 from the germline V gene are LNHDA and SQIVND (reference sequence). Deletions cut 4 bases from V and 5 bases from J, with 14 bases between. The CDR3 extends over 14 amino acids. The CDR3: CASSSQTSGETQYF. CDR3 coding DNA: TGTGCCAGTAGTAGTCAGACTAGTGGGGAGACCCAGTACTTC.

The chain employs TRBV10-2 and TRBJ2-7, with D possibly TRBD2 on 6 matching bases. Per the germline V gene, CDR1 is WSHSY and CDR2 is SAAADI. The CDR3 consists of 15 residues. V lost 9 bases, J lost 1 base, and 19 bases lay in between. The CDR3 loop reads CASTPVGGASYEQYF. CDR3 sequence (DNA): TGCGCCAGTACTCCCGTGGGCGGGGCATCCTACGAGCAGTACTTC.

The rearrangement links TRBV2 to TRBJ1-5; D is undetermined. Trimming removed 6 bases from V and 2 bases from J, with 5 bases in between. The CDR3 is 12 residues long. The germline gives CDR1 SNHLY, CDR2 FYNNEI. The CDR3 region is CASRFGNQPQHF. The CDR3 coding sequence is TGTGCCAGCAGGTTCGGCAATCAGCCCCAGCATTTT.

This clone was picked up a small number of times. The chain combines TRBV28 with TRBJ2-3, with 11 bases identical to TRBD1. The CDR3 has 14 amino acids. Germline V lookup: CDR1 MDHEN, CDR2 SYDVKM. With V trimmed by 8 bases and J by 0 bases, 1 base remained unmatched. The CDR3 sequence is CASGDRGSTDTQYF. In nucleotides, the CDR3 is TGTGCCAGCGGGGACAGGGGGAGCACAGATACGCAGTATTTT. The variable domain in full, with the rest retrieved from reference TRBV28 and TRBJ2-3, is DVKVTQSSRYLVKRTGEKVFLECVQDMDHENMFWYRQDPGLGLRLIYFSYDVKMKEKGDIPEGYSVSREKKERFSLILESASTNQTSMYLCASGDRGSTDTQYFGPGTRLTVL.

This chain joins TRBV6-4 and TRBJ1-4; 7 bases line up with TRBD1. From germline, CDR1 is MRHNA and CDR2 SNTAGT. The CDR3 length is 21 residues. The V and J ends lost 2 bases and 2 bases, in that order; junction bases with no gene match: 20. The CDR3 region is CASSDLIWARDREITNEKLFF. The CDR3 coding sequence is TGTGCCAGCAGTGACCTGATATGGGCCCGCGACAGGGAAATTACTAATGAAAAACTGTTTTTT.

DNA of the CDR3: TGTGCCAGCAGCTTAGCGCAGGGGAGAGAGACCCAGTACTTC. It encodes CASSLAQGRETQYF. This sequence joins TRBV7-9 and TRBJ2-5; D possibly corresponds to TRBD1 (6 bases). The length of the CDR3 is 14 residues. Germline loops: CDR1 SEHNR, CDR2 FQNEAQ (reference sequence). V was trimmed by 0 bases and J by 4 bases, leaving 9 bases between them.

The chain carries TRBV28 and TRBJ1-1, with TRBD1 matching over 7 bases. The trim removed 10 bases at V and 2 bases at J, leaving 10 bases unmatched. Germline V gene lookup returns CDR1 MDHEN and CDR2 SYDVKM. This CDR3 comprises 14 residues. The CDR3: CATKGGSLNTEAFF. The CDR3 region has the DNA TGTGCCACCAAAGGGGGCTCCCTAAACACTGAAGCTTTCTTT.

The genes are TRBV15 and TRBJ1-4; no clear D gene. V lost 0 bases and J lost 12, with 11 bases in between. Germline CDR1 reads LNHNV; CDR2 reads YYDKDF (reference sequence). This CDR3 has 13 amino acids. The CDR3 here is CATSRDPFLELFF. In DNA, the CDR3 is TGTGCCACCAGCAGAGACCCGTTTTTAGAACTGTTTTTT.

The chain is built from TRBV5-1 and TRBJ2-7; 8 nucleotides line up with TRBD1. Trimming removed 4 bases from V and 4 bases from J; junction bases left unmatched: 13. CDR1 is SGHRS and CDR2 is YFSETQ in the germline V gene. This CDR3 contains 16 residues. The CDR3 protein is CASSPRPRGLRYEQYF. In DNA, the CDR3 is TGCGCCAGCAGCCCGCGTCCCAGGGGGCTTCGGTACGAGCAGTACTTC.

The rearrangement links TRBV19 to TRBJ2-7; TRBD2 aligns across 9 bases. Unmatched junction bases numbered 7, after V lost 5 bases and J lost 5 bases. The germline V gene has CDR1 LNHDA and CDR2 SQIVND (reference sequence). The CDR3 sequence is 14 residues long. CDR3: CASSGSGRGNEQYF. The CDR3 nucleotides are TGTGCCAGTAGTGGTAGCGGGAGAGGAAACGAGCAGTACTTC. The variable domain in full, completed from reference TRBV19 and TRBJ2-7, reads DGGITQSPKYLFRKEGQNVTLSCEQNLNHDAMYWYRQDPGQGLRLIYYSQIVNDFQKGDIAEGYSVSREKKESFPLTVTSAQKNPTAFYLCASSGSGRGNEQYFGPGTRLTVT.

This chain uses TRBV27 with TRBJ1-6; 7 bases agree with TRBD1. This CDR3 has 15 amino acids. Germline-derived CDR1 and CDR2 are MNHEY and SMNVEV (reference sequence). Trimming at V came to 7 bases and at J to 14 bases, leaving 17 bases not matched to a gene. CDR3 amino acids: CASTEGDRVGVTLHF. DNA for the CDR3: TGTGCCAGCACGGAGGGCGACAGGGTCGGGGTCACCCTCCACTTT.

The chain combines TRBV4-1 with TRBJ2-5, with 13 nucleotides matching TRBD2. This CDR3 contains 22 residues. V dropped 8 bases and J dropped 6; count of bases not matched to a gene: 30. From germline, CDR1 is MGHRA and CDR2 YSYEKL. The CDR3 region is CASSGWSGTSGTPKGSPQTQYF. The CDR3 DNA reads TGCGCCAGCTCCGGATGGTCAGGGACTAGCGGGACCCCTAAAGGGTCTCCTCAGACCCAGTACTTC.

The chain couples TRBV2 to TRBJ1-1, with D perhaps TRBD1 (5 bases). V was pared by 6 bases and J by 3 bases, with 8 bases between. The CDR3 spans 12 residues. Germline CDR1 reads SNHLY; CDR2 reads FYNNEI. CDR3 protein: CASSLGDTEAFF. CDR3 DNA sequence: TGTGCCAGCAGCCTAGGGGACACTGAAGCTTTCTTT.

The chain links TRBV7-9 to TRBJ2-7, with D perhaps matching TRBD1 (6 bases). Germline CDR1 reads SEHNR; CDR2 reads FQNEAQ (reference sequence). CDR3 length: 13 residues. Trimming removed 5 bases from V and 4 bases from J, with 12 bases in between. CDR3 coding DNA: TGTGCCAGCAGCGAACCACAGGGTTACGAGCAGTACTTC. It specifies CASSEPQGYEQYF.

This chain connects TRBV29-1 to TRBJ2-6; 7 bases are a match to TRBD1. V shed 4 bases and J 0 bases; nucleotides not matched to a gene: 9. CDR1 and CDR2 from the germline V gene are SQVTM and ANQGSEA. This CDR3 contains 17 residues. This CDR3 reads CSVGSTGPLSGANVLTF. CDR3 nucleotides: TGCAGCGTTGGATCGACAGGGCCCCTCTCTGGGGCCAACGTCCTGACTTTC.

CDR3 region: CASSPPVSEGPYEQYF. The CDR3 DNA follows: TGTGCCAGTAGTCCTCCGGTCAGCGAGGGTCCCTACGAGCAGTACTTC. The chain joins TRBV19 to TRBJ2-7, with D maybe TRBD2 (5 bases). Germline V gives CDR1 LNHDA, CDR2 SQIVND (reference sequence). This CDR3 spans 16 amino acids. The ends were cut back, 5 bases at V and 2 bases at J, with 19 bases in the middle.

This clone was seen a few times. V gene TRBV7-9 combines with J gene TRBJ2-7, with D tentatively TRBD2 (6 bases). V was cut by 5 bases and J by 2 bases, with 16 bases left in between. Germline V gene lookup returns CDR1 SEHNR and CDR2 FQNEAQ (reference sequence). This CDR3 has 15 amino acids. CDR3 DNA sequence: TGTGCCAGCAGCCCAAGTACTAGCCGAACCTACGAGCAGTACTTC. Translation: CASSPSTSRTYEQYF.

This clone showed up just once. The chain employs TRBV4-2 and TRBJ1-4, with TRBD1 matching over 11 bases. There are 17 residues in the CDR3. Germline CDR1 LGHNA, CDR2 YNFKEQ. V was pared by 3 bases and J by 3 bases, with 6 bases of the junction left unmatched. For the CDR3, the DNA is TGTGCCAGCAGCCAGCCCGGGACAGGGGGGGCTAATGAAAAACTGTTTTTT. This encodes CASSQPGTGGANEKLFF.

By share of the sample, this clone is medium-sized. The chain has TRBV7-3 and TRBJ2-3; the D gene is possibly TRBD1 (6 bases). The CDR3 is 15 amino acids. V was cut by 5 bases and J by 2 bases, with 14 bases left in between. CDR1 SGHTA and CDR2 FQGTGA come from the germline V gene. CDR3: CASSRGTHHTDTQYF. Written as DNA, the CDR3 is TGTGCCAGCAGCAGAGGGACACATCACACAGATACGCAGTATTTT.

The V call is TRBV5-6, the J call TRBJ1-1; 8 bases map to TRBD1. V was pared by 4 bases and J by 7 bases, with 9 bases of the junction left unmatched. Germline assignment: CDR1 SGHDT and CDR2 YYEEEE. The CDR3 sequence is 14 residues long. CDR3 coding DNA: TGTGCCAGCAGCGGCAGGGGGCTAGGTGGTGAAGCTTTCTTT. Amino acid sequence: CASSGRGLGGEAFF. The complete variable domain, with remaining parts taken from reference TRBV5-6 and TRBJ1-1, reads DAGVTQSPTHLIKTRGQQVTLRCSPKSGHDTVSWYQQALGQGPQFIFQYYEEEERQRGNFPDRFSGHQFPNYSSELNVNALLLGDSALYLCASSGRGLGGEAFFGQGTRLTVV.